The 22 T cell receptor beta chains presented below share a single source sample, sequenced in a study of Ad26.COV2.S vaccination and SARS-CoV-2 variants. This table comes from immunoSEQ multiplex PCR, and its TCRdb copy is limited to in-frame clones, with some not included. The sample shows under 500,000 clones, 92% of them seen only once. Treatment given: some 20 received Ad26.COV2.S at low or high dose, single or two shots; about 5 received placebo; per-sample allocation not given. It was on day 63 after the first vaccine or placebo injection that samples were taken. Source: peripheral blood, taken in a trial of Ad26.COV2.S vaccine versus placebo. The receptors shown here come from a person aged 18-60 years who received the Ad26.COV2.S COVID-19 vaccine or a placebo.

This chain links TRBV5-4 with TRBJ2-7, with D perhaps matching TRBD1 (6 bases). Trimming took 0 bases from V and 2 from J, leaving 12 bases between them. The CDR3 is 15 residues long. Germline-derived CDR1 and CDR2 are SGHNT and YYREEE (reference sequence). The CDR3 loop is CASSLVQGPAYEQYF. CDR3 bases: TGTGCCAGCAGCTTGGTTCAGGGGCCCGCCTACGAGCAGTACTTC.

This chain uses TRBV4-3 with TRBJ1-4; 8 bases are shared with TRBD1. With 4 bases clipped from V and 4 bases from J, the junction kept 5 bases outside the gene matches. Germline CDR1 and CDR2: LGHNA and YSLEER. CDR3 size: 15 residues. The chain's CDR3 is CASSPYRGVNEKLFF. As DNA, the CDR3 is TGCGCCAGCAGCCCCTACAGGGGGGTTAATGAAAAACTGTTTTTT.

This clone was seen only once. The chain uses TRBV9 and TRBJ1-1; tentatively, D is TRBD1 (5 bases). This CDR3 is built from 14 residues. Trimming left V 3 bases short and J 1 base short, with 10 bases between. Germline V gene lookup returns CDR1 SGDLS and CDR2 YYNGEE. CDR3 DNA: TGTGCCAGCAGCGCCCAACAGGAGAACACTGAAGCTTTCTTT. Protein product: CASSAQQENTEAFF.

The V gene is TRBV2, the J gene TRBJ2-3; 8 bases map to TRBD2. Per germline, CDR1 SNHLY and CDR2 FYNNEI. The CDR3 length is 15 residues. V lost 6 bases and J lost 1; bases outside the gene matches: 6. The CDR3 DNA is TGTGCCAGCAGGGGGACTAGTCTCGGCACAGATACGCAGTATTTT. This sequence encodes CASRGTSLGTDTQYF.

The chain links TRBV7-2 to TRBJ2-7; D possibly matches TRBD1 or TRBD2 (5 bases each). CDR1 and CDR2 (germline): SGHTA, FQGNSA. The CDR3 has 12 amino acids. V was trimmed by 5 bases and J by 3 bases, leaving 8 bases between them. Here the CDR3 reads CASSPGRYEQYF. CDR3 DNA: TGTGCCAGCAGCCCGGGACGCTACGAGCAGTACTTC. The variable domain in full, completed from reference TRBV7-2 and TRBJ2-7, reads GAGVSQSPSNKVTEKGKDVELRCDPISGHTALYWYRQSLGQGLEFLIYFQGNSAPDKSGLPSDRFSAERTGGSVSTLTIQRTQQEDSAVYLCASSPGRYEQYFGPGTRLTVT.

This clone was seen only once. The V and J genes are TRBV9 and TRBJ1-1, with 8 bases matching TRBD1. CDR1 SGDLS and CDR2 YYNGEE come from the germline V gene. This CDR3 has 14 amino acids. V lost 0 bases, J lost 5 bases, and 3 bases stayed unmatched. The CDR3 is CASSVGTGRTEAFF. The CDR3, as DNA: TGTGCCAGCAGCGTAGGGACAGGGCGGACTGAAGCTTTCTTT.

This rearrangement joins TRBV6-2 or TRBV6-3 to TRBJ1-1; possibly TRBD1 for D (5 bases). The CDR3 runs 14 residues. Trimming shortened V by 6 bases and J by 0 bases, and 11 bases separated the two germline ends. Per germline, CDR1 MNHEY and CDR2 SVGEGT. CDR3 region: CASSRLGVNTEAFF. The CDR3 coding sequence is TGTGCCAGCAGCCGTTTGGGGGTGAACACTGAAGCTTTCTTT.

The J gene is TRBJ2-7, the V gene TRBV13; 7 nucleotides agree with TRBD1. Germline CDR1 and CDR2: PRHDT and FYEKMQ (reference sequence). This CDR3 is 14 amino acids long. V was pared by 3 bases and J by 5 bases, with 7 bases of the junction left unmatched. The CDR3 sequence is CASSFGTENHEQYF. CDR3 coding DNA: TGTGCCAGCAGCTTCGGGACAGAGAACCACGAGCAGTACTTC.

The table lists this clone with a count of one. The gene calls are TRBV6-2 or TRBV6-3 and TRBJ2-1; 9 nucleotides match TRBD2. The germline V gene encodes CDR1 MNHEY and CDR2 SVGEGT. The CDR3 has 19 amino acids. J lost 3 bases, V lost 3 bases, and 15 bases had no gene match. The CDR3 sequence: CASSYLMTGLAGNYNEQFF. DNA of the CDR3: TGTGCCAGCAGTTATTTGATGACTGGGCTAGCGGGGAACTACAATGAGCAGTTCTTC.

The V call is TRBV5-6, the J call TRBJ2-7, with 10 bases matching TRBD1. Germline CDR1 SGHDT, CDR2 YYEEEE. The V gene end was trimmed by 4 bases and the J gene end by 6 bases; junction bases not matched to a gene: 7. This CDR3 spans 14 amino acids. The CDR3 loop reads CASSRDRGLFEQYF. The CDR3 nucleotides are TGTGCCAGCAGCCGCGACAGGGGGCTGTTCGAGCAGTACTTC.

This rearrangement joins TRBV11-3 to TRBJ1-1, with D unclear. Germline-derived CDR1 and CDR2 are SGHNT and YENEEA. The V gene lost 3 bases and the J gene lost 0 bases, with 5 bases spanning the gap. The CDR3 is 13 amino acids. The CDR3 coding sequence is TGTGCCAGCAGCTTTCAGGTGAACACTGAAGCTTTCTTT. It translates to CASSFQVNTEAFF.

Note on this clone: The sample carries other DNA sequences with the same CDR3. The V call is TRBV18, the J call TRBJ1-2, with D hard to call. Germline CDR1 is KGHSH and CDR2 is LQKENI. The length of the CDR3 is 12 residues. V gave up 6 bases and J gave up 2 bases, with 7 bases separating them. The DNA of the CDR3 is TGTGCCAGCTCCCCGGGGAACTATGGCTACACCTTC. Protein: CASSPGNYGYTF.

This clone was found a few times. The chain's CDR3 is CATVPAGGRYEQYF. The CDR3 DNA reads TGTGCCACCGTACCCGCGGGGGGCAGGTACGAGCAGTACTTC. The J gene is TRBJ2-7, the V gene TRBV7-9; 8 positions agree with TRBD2. The CDR3 spans 14 residues. V was clipped by 10 bases and J by 4 bases; unmatched bases: 12. Germline V gene sequence: CDR1 SEHNR, CDR2 FQNEAQ (reference sequence). The full variable domain, in which reference TRBV7-9 and TRBJ2-7 provide the parts outside the CDR3, is DTGVSQNPRHKITKRGQNVTFRCDPISEHNRLYWYRQTLGQGPEFLTYFQNEAQLEKSRLLSDRFSAERPKGSFSTLEIQRTEQGDSAMYLCATVPAGGRYEQYFGPGTRLTVT.

The CDR3 spells CAWSVTDSKQFF. The DNA of the CDR3 is TGTGCCTGGAGTGTCACCGACTCGAAGCAGTTCTTC. The rearrangement joins TRBV30 to TRBJ2-1, with D uncertain. The CDR3 is 12 amino acids. V dropped 0 bases and J dropped 11 bases, with 11 bases sitting between them. The germline V gene encodes CDR1 GTSNPN and CDR2 SVGIG (reference sequence).

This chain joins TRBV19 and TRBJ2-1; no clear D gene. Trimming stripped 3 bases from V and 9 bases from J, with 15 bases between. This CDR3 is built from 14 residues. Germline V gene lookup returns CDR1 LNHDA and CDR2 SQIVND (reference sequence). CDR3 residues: CASSMNPLLSEQFF. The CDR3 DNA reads TGTGCCAGTAGTATGAACCCTCTTTTGAGTGAGCAGTTCTTC.

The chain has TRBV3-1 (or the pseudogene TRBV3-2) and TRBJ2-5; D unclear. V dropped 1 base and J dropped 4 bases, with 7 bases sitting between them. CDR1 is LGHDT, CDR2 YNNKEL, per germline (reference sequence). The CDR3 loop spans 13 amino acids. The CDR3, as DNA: TGTGCCAGCAGCCAAGGCCAAGGAGAGACCCAGTACTTC. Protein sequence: CASSQGQGETQYF.

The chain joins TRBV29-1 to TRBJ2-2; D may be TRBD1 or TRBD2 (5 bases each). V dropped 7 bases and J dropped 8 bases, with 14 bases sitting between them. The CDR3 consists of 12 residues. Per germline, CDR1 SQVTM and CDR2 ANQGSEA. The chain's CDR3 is CSAVQGAGELFF. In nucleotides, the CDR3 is TGCAGCGCAGTCCAGGGAGCGGGGGAGCTGTTTTTT.

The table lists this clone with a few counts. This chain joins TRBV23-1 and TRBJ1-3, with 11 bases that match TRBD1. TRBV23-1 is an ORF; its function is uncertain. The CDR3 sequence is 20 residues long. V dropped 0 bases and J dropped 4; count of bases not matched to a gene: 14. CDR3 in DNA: TGCGCCAGCAGTCAATCATTGTTTAGGGGACAGGGGGTCTCCGGAAACACCATATATTTT. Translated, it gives CASSQSLFRGQGVSGNTIYF.

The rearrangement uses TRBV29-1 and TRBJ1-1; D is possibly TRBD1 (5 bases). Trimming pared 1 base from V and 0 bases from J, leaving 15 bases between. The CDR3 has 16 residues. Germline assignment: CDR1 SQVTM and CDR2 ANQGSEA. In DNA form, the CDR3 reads TGCAGCGTTGAAGCTGGGGCCGAGAGCATGAACACTGAAGCTTTCTTT. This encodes CSVEAGAESMNTEAFF.

CDR3 loop: CASSEAGSTYEQYF. The CDR3 nucleotides are TGTGCCAGCAGTGAAGCGGGCAGTACCTACGAGCAGTACTTC. The J gene is TRBJ2-7, the V gene TRBV6-1; D call uncertain. Trimming removed 0 bases from V and 2 bases from J, with 8 bases in between. The CDR3 runs 14 residues. Germline CDR1 is MNHNS and CDR2 is SASEGT.

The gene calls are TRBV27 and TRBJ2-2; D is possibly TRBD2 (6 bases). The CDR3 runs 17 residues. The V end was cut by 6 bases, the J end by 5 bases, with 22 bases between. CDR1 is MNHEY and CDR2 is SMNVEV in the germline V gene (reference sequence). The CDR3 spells CASSPPAGTAFTGELFF. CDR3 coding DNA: TGTGCCAGCAGCCCGCCCGCCGGGACTGCTTTTACCGGGGAGCTGTTTTTT.

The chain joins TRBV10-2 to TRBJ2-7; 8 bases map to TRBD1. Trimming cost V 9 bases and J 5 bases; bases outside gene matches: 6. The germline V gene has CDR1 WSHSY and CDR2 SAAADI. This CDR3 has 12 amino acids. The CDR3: CASRQGYNEQYF. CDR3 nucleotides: TGCGCCAGTAGACAGGGGTACAACGAGCAGTACTTC.